This T cell receptor (beta chain) is from a study of radiotherapy plus CTLA-4 blockade in lung cancer. Study-wide results and limits: An expansion of tumor-derived TCR clones occurred in blood after radiotherapy plus ipilimumab.

Clones were sequenced by immunoSEQ multiplex PCR, and TCRdb holds only the in-frame ones, with some missing. The data show 50,000 to 65,000 clones, roughly 80% seen once. This clone was detected only a few times. The antigen is not known. People whose metastatic non-small-cell lung cancer was chemo-refractory got focal radiation along with CTLA-4 blockade by ipilimumab. CDR1 and CDR2 from the germline V gene are SGHDT and YYEEEE. Deletions cut 4 bases from V and 0 bases from J, with 18 bases between. CDR3 size: 17 residues. The gene calls are TRBV5-6 and TRBJ2-3, with a tentative D call TRBD1 (5 bases). This TCR was sampled from a human donor with non-small cell lung cancer who had a complete response to radiotherapy plus ipilimumab. Sequencing was performed on peripheral blood, taken from a patient treated with radiotherapy plus ipilimumab. CDR3 region: CASSPTGRAPSTDTQYF. As DNA, the CDR3 is TGTGCCAGCAGCCCCACCGGCAGGGCTCCTAGCACAGATACGCAGTATTTT.